The TCR beta chain described here comes from a study of cytomegalovirus exposure and HLA in healthy donors. PCR primers comprised 60 Vbeta and 13 Jbeta primers. The table came from immunoSEQ multiplex PCR; TCRdb's copy has only in-frame clones and leaves some out. This table holds approximately 240,000 clones, just under 85% found once. The germline V gene has CDR1 KGHSH and CDR2 LQKENI. The V and J ends lost 5 bases and 1 base, in that order; junction bases with no gene match: 6. This CDR3 region has 16 residues. The chain combines TRBV18 with TRBJ2-2; 8 bases line up with TRBD1. The sample comprised PBMCs. The sequence derives from a woman in her thirties or forties in good health and CMV-seronegative. The CDR3 protein is CASSSGTGQNTGELFF. The CDR3 DNA reads as TGTGCCAGCTCAAGTGGGACAGGACAGAACACCGGGGAGCTGTTTTTT.